The 21 T cell receptor beta chains listed next were all sequenced from one sample in a study of cytomegalovirus exposure and HLA in healthy donors. The protocol was immunoSEQ multiplex PCR, while the TCRdb copy is restricted to in-frame clones and leaves out a portion. The table lists 71,000 or so clones, 94% of them singletons. The sequencing sample was made of PBMCs. These receptors originate from a woman aged 18-29 years in good health and CMV-seronegative.

The CDR3 here is CASSQALGLAGGQNTGELFF. The CDR3 DNA follows: TGTGCCAGCAGCCAAGCCCTGGGACTAGCGGGGGGCCAAAACACCGGGGAGCTGTTTTTT. J is TRBJ2-2 and V is TRBV4-2, with TRBD2 matching over 15 bases. V trimming: 1 base; J trimming: 2 bases; junction bases outside the gene matches: 8. Germline V gene sequence: CDR1 LGHNA, CDR2 YNFKEQ. The CDR3 loop spans 20 amino acids.

CDR3 bases: TGTGCCAGCAGTCAATCCGGAGCCTGGGGCTACACCTTC. Translating it yields CASSQSGAWGYTF. This sequence joins TRBV28 and TRBJ1-2; D ambiguous. From germline, CDR1 is MDHEN and CDR2 SYDVKM. The V end lost 5 bases, the J end lost 8 bases, and 15 bases lay between the germline ends. The CDR3 is 13 amino acids.

This chain connects TRBV28 to TRBJ2-3, with TRBD1 matching 7 bases. This CDR3 spans 14 amino acids. From germline, CDR1 is MDHEN and CDR2 SYDVKM. Trimming took 2 bases from V and 3 from J; bases not matched to a gene: 2. The CDR3, as DNA: TGTGCCAGCAGTTTACTGACAGGGACAGATACGCAGTATTTT. Encoded protein: CASSLLTGTDTQYF.

This chain connects TRBV6-1 to TRBJ1-5, with a tentative D call TRBD1 (6 bases). The germline V and J ends were trimmed by 3 bases and 6 bases, with 12 bases remaining between them. Germline V gives CDR1 MNHNS, CDR2 SASEGT. There are 14 residues in the CDR3. The CDR3 here is CASSETGARQPQHF. CDR3 bases: TGTGCCAGCAGTGAGACAGGCGCCCGTCAGCCCCAGCATTTT.

The chain employs TRBV5-5 and TRBJ2-4; 9 bases match TRBD1. Germline CDR1 SGHKS, CDR2 YYEKEE (reference sequence). The CDR3 loop spans 16 amino acids. V was pared by 4 bases and J by 1 base, with 6 bases of the junction left unmatched. The CDR3 is CASSRTGGVAKNIQYF. The CDR3 nucleotides read TGTGCCAGCAGCCGAACAGGGGGCGTTGCCAAAAACATTCAGTACTTC.

The chain joins TRBV6-1 to TRBJ1-2; D is undetermined. With 8 bases removed from V and 5 bases from J, the gap between germline ends came to 12 bases. The CDR3 runs 12 residues. The germline gives CDR1 MNHNS, CDR2 SASEGT. In DNA, the CDR3 is TGTGCCAGCTCCGAGGCCGTATATGGCTACACCTTC. It codes for CASSEAVYGYTF.

This sequence joins TRBV6-5 and TRBJ1-5; 10 nucleotides agree with TRBD1. J was trimmed by 4 bases and V by 2 bases; bases with no gene match: 2. CDR1 is MNHEY and CDR2 is SVGAGI in the germline V gene. The CDR3 spans 15 residues. CDR3 protein: CASSYGTGVNQPQHF. The CDR3 nucleotides read TGTGCCAGCAGTTACGGGACAGGGGTTAATCAGCCCCAGCATTTT.

The chain recombines TRBV19 with TRBJ1-1; no clear D gene. CDR1 and CDR2 from the germline V gene are LNHDA and SQIVND (reference sequence). The length of the CDR3 is 13 residues. Trimming left V 4 bases short and J 1 base short, with 7 bases between. For the CDR3, the DNA is TGTGCCAGTAGTAACTACGGGAACACTGAAGCTTTCTTT. Amino acid sequence: CASSNYGNTEAFF.

J is TRBJ1-1 and V is TRBV20-1; D not certain. Germline loops: CDR1 DFQATT, CDR2 SNEGSKA (reference sequence). There are 11 residues in the CDR3. V was pared by 5 bases and J by 1 base, with 5 bases between. DNA of the CDR3: TGCAGTGCTTCCAGGAACACTGAAGCTTTCTTT. Its translation is CSASRNTEAFF.

This chain uses TRBV2 with TRBJ2-2; D might be TRBD1 (5 bases). This CDR3 comprises 12 residues. Germline V CDR1 and CDR2: SNHLY, FYNNEI. The V end lost 6 bases, the J end lost 3 bases, and 5 bases lay between the germline ends. CDR3 residues: CASRTDTGELFF. The CDR3 DNA reads TGTGCCAGCAGGACAGACACCGGGGAGCTGTTTTTT.

The rearrangement links TRBV12-5 to TRBJ1-2; D remains unclear. Deletions cut 9 bases from V and 3 bases from J, with 14 bases between. From germline, CDR1 is LGHNT and CDR2 FRNRAP. The CDR3 spans 13 residues. CDR3: CASLAEPYYGYTF. The DNA for the CDR3 is TGTGCTAGCCTGGCTGAACCTTACTATGGCTACACCTTC.

The chain carries TRBV7-9 and TRBJ2-1, with D maybe TRBD2 (6 bases). CDR1 SEHNR and CDR2 FQNEAQ come from the germline V gene (reference sequence). V was clipped by 5 bases and J by 4 bases, with 15 bases between them. There are 15 residues in the CDR3. The CDR3 region has the DNA TGTGCCAGCAGCGCGCCCGGGACTCCTTACAATGAGCAGTTCTTC. It specifies CASSAPGTPYNEQFF.

The CDR3 protein is CASSLDSGGTDTQYF. CDR3 sequence (DNA): TGTGCCAGCAGCTTAGATAGCGGGGGCACAGATACGCAGTATTTT. The genes are TRBV7-6 and TRBJ2-3; 8 bases are shared with TRBD2. With V trimmed by 1 base and J by 1 base, 1 base remained unmatched. Germline V CDR1 and CDR2: SGHVS, FNYEAQ. The CDR3 loop spans 15 amino acids.

V and J are TRBV11-3 and TRBJ2-3; D unresolved. Germline CDR1 reads SGHNT; CDR2 reads YENEEA. Trimming stripped 1 base from V and 0 bases from J, with 5 bases between. This CDR3 is 14 amino acids long. CDR3 coding DNA: TGTGCCAGCAGCTTAGTATCTAGCACAGATACGCAGTATTTT. It yields the protein CASSLVSSTDTQYF.

The genes are TRBV19 and TRBJ1-1; unclear D gene. The CDR3 has 13 residues. CDR1 and CDR2 (germline): LNHDA, SQIVND (reference sequence). Trimming took off 5 bases at V and 11 bases at J, with 18 bases between the two ends. The CDR3 is CASSRGNQFQAFF. CDR3 nucleotide sequence: TGTGCCAGTAGTCGTGGCAACCAATTCCAGGCTTTCTTT.

The chain is built from TRBV29-1 and TRBJ2-2; a possible D gene is TRBD1 (6 bases). This CDR3 spans 13 amino acids. V gave up 0 bases and J gave up 4 bases, with 6 bases separating them. Germline CDR1 and CDR2: SQVTM and ANQGSEA. Here the CDR3 DNA reads TGCAGCGTTGAAGACAGGGGCACCGGGGAGCTGTTTTTT. Translation: CSVEDRGTGELFF.

The sample holds one count of this clone. V and J are TRBV4-3 and TRBJ2-7, with D perhaps TRBD2 (5 bases). This CDR3 comprises 19 residues. The V gene lost 3 bases and the J gene lost 0 bases, with 24 bases spanning the gap. CDR1 is LGHNA and CDR2 is YSLEER in the germline V gene. The DNA of the CDR3 is TGCGCCAGCAGCCAGGGAGTCGGCGGACGGACGTTATTCTCCTACGAGCAGTACTTC. The encoded protein is CASSQGVGGRTLFSYEQYF.

The genes are TRBV2 and TRBJ2-1; D is perhaps TRBD2 (7 bases). CDR3 size: 16 residues. V lost 6 bases and J lost 6, with 21 bases in between. The germline CDR1 and CDR2 sequences are SNHLY and FYNNEI. DNA for the CDR3: TGTGCCAGCAGCGCCTCGTGGGCGGGGGCGACCAATGAGCAGTTCTTC. Translated, it gives CASSASWAGATNEQFF.

The V call is TRBV27, the J call TRBJ1-5; D gene uncertain. Germline V lookup: CDR1 MNHEY, CDR2 SMNVEV (reference sequence). Trimming removed 3 bases from V and 5 bases from J, with 8 bases in between. The CDR3 consists of 13 residues. The CDR3 region is CASSFEGYQPQHF. CDR3 nucleotides: TGTGCCAGCAGTTTCGAGGGATATCAGCCCCAGCATTTT.

The chain has TRBV11-1 and TRBJ2-3, with 9 bases aligning to TRBD1. The germline gives CDR1 SGHAT, CDR2 FQDESV (reference sequence). The CDR3 spans 15 residues. Trimming cost V 3 bases and J 3 bases; bases outside gene matches: 4. As DNA, the CDR3 is TGTGCCAGCAGCTTTAGACAGGGGGAAACAGATACGCAGTATTTT. It is translated as CASSFRQGETDTQYF.

V and J are TRBV2 and TRBJ2-3; no reliable D call. The CDR3 runs to 12 residues. CDR1 is SNHLY, CDR2 FYNNEI, per germline. Trimming took off 4 bases at V and 2 bases at J, with 4 bases between the two ends. The CDR3 sequence is CASSANTDTQYF. CDR3 in DNA: TGTGCCAGCAGTGCTAACACAGATACGCAGTATTTT.